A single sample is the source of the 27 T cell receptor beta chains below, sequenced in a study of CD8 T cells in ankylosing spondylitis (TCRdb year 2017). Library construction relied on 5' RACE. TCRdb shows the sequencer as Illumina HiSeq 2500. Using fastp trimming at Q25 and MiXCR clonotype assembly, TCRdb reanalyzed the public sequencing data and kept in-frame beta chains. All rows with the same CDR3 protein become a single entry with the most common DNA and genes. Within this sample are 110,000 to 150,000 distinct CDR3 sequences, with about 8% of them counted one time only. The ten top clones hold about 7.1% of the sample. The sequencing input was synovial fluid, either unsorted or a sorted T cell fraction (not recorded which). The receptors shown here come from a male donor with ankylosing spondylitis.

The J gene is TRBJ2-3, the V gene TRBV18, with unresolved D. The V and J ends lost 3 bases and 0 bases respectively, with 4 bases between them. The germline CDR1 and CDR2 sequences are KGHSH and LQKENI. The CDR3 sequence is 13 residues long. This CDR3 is CASSPQSTDTQYF. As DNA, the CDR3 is TGTGCCAGCTCACCGCAGAGCACAGATACGCAGTATTTT. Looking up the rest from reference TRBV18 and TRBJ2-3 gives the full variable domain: NAGVMQNPRHLVRRRGQEARLRCSPMKGHSHVYWYRQLPEEGLKFMVYLQKENIIDESGMPKERFSAEFPKEGPSILRIQQVVRGDSAAYFCASSPQSTDTQYFGPGTRLTVL.

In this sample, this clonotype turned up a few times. CDR3 bases: TGTGCCAGCAGTTACCCCGACAGGGTTCGTACCGGGGAGCTGTTTTTT. Translated, it gives CASSYPDRVRTGELFF. V gene TRBV6-2 or TRBV6-3 combines with J gene TRBJ2-2, with TRBD1 matching 7 bases. J lost 5 bases, V lost 2 bases, and 8 bases had no gene match. This CDR3 has 16 residues. Germline values: CDR1 MNHEY, CDR2 SVGEGT.

DNA of the CDR3: TGTGCCAGCAGCATGACGAGGGGTGGCTACAATGAGCAGTTCTTC. Residues: CASSMTRGGYNEQFF. The chain is built from TRBV3-1 and TRBJ2-1; D may be TRBD1 or TRBD2 (5 bases each). The ends were cut back, 5 bases at V and 3 bases at J, with 14 bases in the middle. This CDR3 region has 15 residues. Germline values: CDR1 LGHDT, CDR2 YNNKEL (reference sequence).

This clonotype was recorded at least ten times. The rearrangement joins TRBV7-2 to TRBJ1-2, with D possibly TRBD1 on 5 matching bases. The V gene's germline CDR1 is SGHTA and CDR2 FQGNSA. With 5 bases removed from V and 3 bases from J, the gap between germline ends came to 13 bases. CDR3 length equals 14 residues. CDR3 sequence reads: CASSLTGGDYGYTF. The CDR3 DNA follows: TGTGCCAGCAGCCTAACGGGAGGGGACTATGGCTACACCTTC. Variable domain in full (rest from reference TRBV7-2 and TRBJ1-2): GAGVSQSPSNKVTEKGKDVELRCDPISGHTALYWYRQSLGQGLEFLIYFQGNSAPDKSGLPSDRFSAERTGGSVSTLTIQRTQQEDSAVYLCASSLTGGDYGYTFGSGTRLTVV.

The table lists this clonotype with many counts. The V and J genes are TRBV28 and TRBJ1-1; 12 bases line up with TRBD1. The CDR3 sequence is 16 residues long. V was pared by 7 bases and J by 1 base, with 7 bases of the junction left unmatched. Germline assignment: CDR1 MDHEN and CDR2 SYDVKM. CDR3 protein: CASNRPGQGANTEAFF. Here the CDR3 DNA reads TGTGCCAGCAACCGGCCGGGACAGGGGGCGAACACTGAAGCTTTCTTT.

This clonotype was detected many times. The CDR3, as DNA: TGTGCCAGCAGCCAATGGGCTAGGGTCCAAGAGACCCAGTACTTC. The encoded protein is CASSQWARVQETQYF. The chain employs TRBV4-2 and TRBJ2-5; D unclear. The germline V gene has CDR1 LGHNA and CDR2 YNFKEQ. The CDR3 contains 15 residues. The V end lost 2 bases, the J end lost 1 base, and 11 bases lay between the germline ends.

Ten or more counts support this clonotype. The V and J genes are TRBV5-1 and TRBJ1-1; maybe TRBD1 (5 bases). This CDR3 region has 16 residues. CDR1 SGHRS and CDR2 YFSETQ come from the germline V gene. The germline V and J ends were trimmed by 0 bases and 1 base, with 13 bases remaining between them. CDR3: CASSLDQLGTNTEAFF. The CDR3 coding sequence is TGCGCCAGCAGCTTGGATCAGCTGGGGACGAACACTGAAGCTTTCTTT.

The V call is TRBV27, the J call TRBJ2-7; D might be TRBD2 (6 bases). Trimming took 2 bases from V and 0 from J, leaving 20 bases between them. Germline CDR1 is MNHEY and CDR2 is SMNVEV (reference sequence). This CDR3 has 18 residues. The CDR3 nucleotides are TGTGCCAGCAGTTTACGCGGGACCGTACTCTCATTCTCCTACGAGCAGTACTTC. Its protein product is CASSLRGTVLSFSYEQYF.

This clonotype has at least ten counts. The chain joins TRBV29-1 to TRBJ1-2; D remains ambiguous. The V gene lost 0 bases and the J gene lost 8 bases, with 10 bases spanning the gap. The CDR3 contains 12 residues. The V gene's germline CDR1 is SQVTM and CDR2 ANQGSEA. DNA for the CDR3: TGCAGCGTTGAAGATCCCGGCCTCGGCTACACCTTC. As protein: CSVEDPGLGYTF.

CDR3 loop: CASSYGYTEAFF. CDR3 coding DNA: TGTGCCAGCAGTTACGGGTACACTGAAGCTTTCTTT. The chain employs TRBV6-6 and TRBJ1-1, with no clear D. V was pared by 2 bases and J by 3 bases, with 4 bases between. Germline loops: CDR1 MNHNY, CDR2 SVGAGI (reference sequence). The CDR3 runs 12 residues.

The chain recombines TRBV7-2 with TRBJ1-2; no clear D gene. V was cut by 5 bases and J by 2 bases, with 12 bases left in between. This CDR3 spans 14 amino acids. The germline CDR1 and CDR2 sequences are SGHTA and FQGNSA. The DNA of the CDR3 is TGTGCCAGCAGCCCTGGACGGGGAAACTATGGCTACACCTTC. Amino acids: CASSPGRGNYGYTF.

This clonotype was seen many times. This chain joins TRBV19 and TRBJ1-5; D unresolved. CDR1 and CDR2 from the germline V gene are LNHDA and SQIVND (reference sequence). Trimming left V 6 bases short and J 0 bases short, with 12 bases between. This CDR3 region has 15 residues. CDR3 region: CASSPEGNSNQPQHF. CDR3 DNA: TGTGCCAGTAGCCCGGAGGGAAATAGCAATCAGCCCCAGCATTTT.

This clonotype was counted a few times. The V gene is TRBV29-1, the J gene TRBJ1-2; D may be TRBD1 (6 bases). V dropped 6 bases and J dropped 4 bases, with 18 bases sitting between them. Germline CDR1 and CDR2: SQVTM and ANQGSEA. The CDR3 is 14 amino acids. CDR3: CSVVTGTRIYGYTF. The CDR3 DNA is TGCAGCGTGGTGACCGGGACAAGGATCTATGGCTACACCTTC.

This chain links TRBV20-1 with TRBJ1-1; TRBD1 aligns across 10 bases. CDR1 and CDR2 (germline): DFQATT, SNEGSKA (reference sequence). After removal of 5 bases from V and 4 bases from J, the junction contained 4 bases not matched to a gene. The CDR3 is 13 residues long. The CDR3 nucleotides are TGCAGTGCTGACAGGGGGCTGGGCACTGAAGCTTTCTTT. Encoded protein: CSADRGLGTEAFF.

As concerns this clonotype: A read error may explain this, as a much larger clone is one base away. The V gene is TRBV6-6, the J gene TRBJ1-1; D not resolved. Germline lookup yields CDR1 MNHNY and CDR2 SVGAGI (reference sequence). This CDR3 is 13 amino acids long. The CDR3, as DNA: TGTGCCAACAGTTTAAGACTGAACACTGAAGCTTTCTTT. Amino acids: CANSLRLNTEAFF.

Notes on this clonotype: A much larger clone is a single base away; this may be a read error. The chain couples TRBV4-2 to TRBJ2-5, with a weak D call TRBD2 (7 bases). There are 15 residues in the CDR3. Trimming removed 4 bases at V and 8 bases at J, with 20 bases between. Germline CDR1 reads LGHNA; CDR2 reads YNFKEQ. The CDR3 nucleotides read TGTGCCAGCAGCCCGGGGGTCGGGGGGCTGGACACCCAGTACTTC. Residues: CASSPGVGGLDTQYF.

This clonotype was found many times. The CDR3 is CASSPTPGTEQYF. As DNA, the CDR3 is TGTGCCAGCAGCCCCACCCCCGGGACAGAGCAGTATTTT. The gene calls are TRBV7-2 and TRBJ2-3; 7 bases map to TRBD1. The CDR3 is made up of 13 amino acids. V was pared by 5 bases and J by 11 bases, with 10 bases of the junction left unmatched. Per germline, CDR1 SGHTA and CDR2 FQGNSA.

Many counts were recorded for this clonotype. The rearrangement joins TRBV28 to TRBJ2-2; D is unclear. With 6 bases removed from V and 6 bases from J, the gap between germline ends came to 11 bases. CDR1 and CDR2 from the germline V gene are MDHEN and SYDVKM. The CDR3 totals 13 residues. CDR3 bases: TGTGCCAGCAGCCGCGGCAAGGCCGGGGAGCTGTTTTTT. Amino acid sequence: CASSRGKAGELFF.

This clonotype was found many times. CDR3 residues: CASSQGDSYEQYF. The CDR3 DNA reads TGTGCCAGCAGCCAAGGAGACAGCTACGAGCAGTACTTC. The chain recombines TRBV3-1 with TRBJ2-7, with D tentatively TRBD1 (5 bases). The CDR3 extends over 13 amino acids. Germline loops: CDR1 LGHDT, CDR2 YNNKEL (reference sequence). The V end lost 1 base, the J end lost 3 bases, and 7 bases lay between the germline ends.

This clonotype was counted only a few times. CDR3 nucleotides: TGTGCCAGCAGCTTTGGGGACAGGTCTCTCTCCTACGAGCAGTACTTC. Translating it yields CASSFGDRSLSYEQYF. The chain has TRBV7-8 and TRBJ2-7, with 8 bases identical to TRBD1. Trimming at V came to 3 bases and at J to 0 bases, leaving 7 bases not matched to a gene. This CDR3 is built from 16 residues. Germline CDR1 is SGHVS and CDR2 is FQNEAQ.

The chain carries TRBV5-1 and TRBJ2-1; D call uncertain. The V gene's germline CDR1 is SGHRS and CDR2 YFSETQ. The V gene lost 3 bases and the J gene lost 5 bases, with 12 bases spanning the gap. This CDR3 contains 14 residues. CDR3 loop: CASSSQGLNNEQFF. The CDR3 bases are TGCGCCAGCAGCTCCCAAGGCCTAAACAATGAGCAGTTCTTC. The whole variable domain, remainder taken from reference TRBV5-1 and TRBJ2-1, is KAGVTQTPRYLIKTRGQQVTLSCSPISGHRSVSWYQQTPGQGLQFLFEYFSETQRNKGNFPGRFSGRQFSNSRSEMNVSTLELGDSALYLCASSSQGLNNEQFFGPGTRLTVL.

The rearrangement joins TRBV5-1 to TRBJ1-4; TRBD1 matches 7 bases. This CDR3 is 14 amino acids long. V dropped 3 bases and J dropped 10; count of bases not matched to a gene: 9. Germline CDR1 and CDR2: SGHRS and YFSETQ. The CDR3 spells CASSYDRVMGKLFF. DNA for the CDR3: TGCGCCAGCAGCTACGACAGGGTAATGGGAAAACTGTTTTTT.

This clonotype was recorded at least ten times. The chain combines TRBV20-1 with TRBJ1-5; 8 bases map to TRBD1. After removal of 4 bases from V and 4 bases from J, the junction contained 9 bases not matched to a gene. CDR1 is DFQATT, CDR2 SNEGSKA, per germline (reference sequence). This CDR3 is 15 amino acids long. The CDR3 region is CSANIETGVNQPQHF. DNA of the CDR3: TGCAGTGCTAATATCGAGACAGGGGTAAATCAGCCCCAGCATTTT.

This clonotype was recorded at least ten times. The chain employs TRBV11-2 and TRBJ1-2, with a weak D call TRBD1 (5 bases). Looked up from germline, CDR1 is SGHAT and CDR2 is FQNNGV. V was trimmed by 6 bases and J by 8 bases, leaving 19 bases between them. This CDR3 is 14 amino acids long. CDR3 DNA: TGTGCCAGCAGTTTCCAGAGAGGGGAATCGGGCTACACCTTC. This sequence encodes CASSFQRGESGYTF.

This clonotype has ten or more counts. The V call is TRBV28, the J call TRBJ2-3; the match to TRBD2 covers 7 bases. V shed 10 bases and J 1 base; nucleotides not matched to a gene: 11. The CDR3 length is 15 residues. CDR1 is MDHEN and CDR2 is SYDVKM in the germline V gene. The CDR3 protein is CAILPGRGRTDTQYF. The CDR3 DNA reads TGTGCCATCCTCCCTGGGAGGGGACGCACAGATACGCAGTATTTT.

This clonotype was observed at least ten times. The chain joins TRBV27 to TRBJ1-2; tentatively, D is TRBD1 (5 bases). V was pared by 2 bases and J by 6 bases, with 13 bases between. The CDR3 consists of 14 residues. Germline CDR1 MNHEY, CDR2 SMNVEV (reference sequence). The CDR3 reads CASSLRRGGDGYTF. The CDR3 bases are TGTGCCAGCAGTTTAAGGAGGGGCGGGGATGGCTACACCTTC.

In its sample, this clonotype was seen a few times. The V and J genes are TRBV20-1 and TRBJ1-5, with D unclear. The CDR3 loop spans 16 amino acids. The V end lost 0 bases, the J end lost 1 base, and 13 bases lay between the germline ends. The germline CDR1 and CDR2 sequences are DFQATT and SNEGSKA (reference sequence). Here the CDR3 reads CSARDWIKGSNQPQHF. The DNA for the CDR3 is TGCAGTGCTAGAGATTGGATCAAAGGGAGCAATCAGCCCCAGCATTTT.